The entry below describes one T cell receptor beta chain. Its specific antigen is unknown. No base-level quality is on record; no much larger clone is a single base apart. What the time point label conveys for this sample: cycle 4 day 1 (C4D1), after 6 weeks of nivolumab. All trial patients had relapsed after autologous stem cell transplantation, with cohorts A, B and C differing in prior brentuximab vedotin exposure. The trial cohort included around 56 patients with relapsed/refractory classical Hodgkin lymphoma, and each patient had a best overall response of complete response, partial response or progressive disease. In the multi-cohort phase II CheckMate 205 trial, trial patients received single-agent nivolumab. Best overall response was determined by an independent review committee according to the 2007 International Working Group response criteria. PBMCs from the trial were collected at three points: immediately before nivolumab initiation (C1D1), and during therapy at cycle 2 day 1 and cycle 4 day 1. Peripheral blood was collected in 8 mL Vacutainer Cell Preparation Tubes, from which PBMCs were isolated by centrifugation and then cryopreserved.

The sample is drawn from a study of PD-1 blockade in classical Hodgkin lymphoma (dated by TCRdb to 2019 to 2021). Broadly, across the study: Nivolumab dosing was 3 mg/kg intravenously every 2 weeks, continuing until either disease progression or unacceptable toxicity. The study used CyTOF and TCR beta sequencing to define a peripheral blood immune signature of response to PD-1 blockade in classical Hodgkin lymphoma.

Genomic DNA was isolated using the Qiagen DNeasy kit from unsorted PBMCs as well as from negatively selected CD4+ and CD8+ fractions. TCR beta CDR3 regions were amplified by immunoSEQ multiplex PCR using primers annealing to V and J segments. A synthetic immune receptor repertoire was used to minimize amplification bias, and any remaining bias was removed computationally after sequencing. The source study handled its data this way. Repertoire diversity was quantified as the Shannon entropy index using custom Python scripts. Unsorted, CD4+ and CD8+ repertoires were analyzed separately, except for combined analyses in which CD4+ and CD8+ sequences were merged in silico. A clone was considered expanded if an increase in frequency of at least 2-fold after treatment relative to C1D1 was found, and a pseudocount of 0.5 was applied to clones undetected at baseline. Clones with 0 or 1 copy at C1D1 were defined as singleton clones, while clones with 2 or more copies were defined as non-singleton clones. Clones expanded in unsorted samples were annotated as CD4+, CD8+ or unknown by matching protein sequences in sorted samples from the same patient. Diversity changes from C1D1 to C4D1 were tested in paired samples using Wilcoxon tests. Sourced from immuneACCESS, this table was stored by TCRdb with only in-frame sequences that have V and J called. A share of the clones is absent; for the studies checked, an unresolved V gene accounts for under half, and the remainder has no known explanation. V and J calls plus clone size are reproduced from that table; the DNA served to infer D and trimming. The sample profile shows roughly 20,000 clones; over 60% of them were found once. Roughly 40% of the sample lies in the top ten.

The germline ends are 12 bases apart after V is trimmed by 7 bases and J by 5 bases. The CDR3 starts with the cysteine, ends with the phenylalanine, and has 12 residues. The sequence is cut down to CDR3 DNA, 36 bases in frame from base 1. The germline V gene encodes CDR1 MNHEY and CDR2 SMNVEV (reference sequence). Study-wide conclusions, independent of this receptor: Only a single clinical trial cohort was studied, and what caused the repertoire differences, possibly disease activity or prior therapy, remained undefined. Lower diversity was seen in patients whose nivolumab began less than 1 year after ASCT, and these patients were left out of later analyses so that immune reconstitution would not confound the results. CD4+ but not CD8+ TCR diversity rose significantly by C4D1 (p=0.0027 vs p=0.16), most apparent in complete responders (p=0.02). Among trial patients, those achieving complete response had baseline diversity similar to that of newly diagnosed patients, while diversity was significantly lower in partial responders and progressors. Baseline TCR diversity was reported to be lower in newly diagnosed patients than in healthy donors, and even lower in relapsed/refractory patients.

The TCR originated in a human donor with classical Hodgkin lymphoma. This chain is built from TRBV27 and TRBJ2-7; TRBD1 is a weak D gene call, 6 bases matching. This sample comprised peripheral blood mononuclear cells (PBMCs), obtained before the fourth cycle of nivolumab. The CDR3 region reads CASISQGHEQYF. The DNA is as follows: TGTGCCAGCATATCACAGGGCCACGAGCAGTACTTC.